The T cell receptor (beta chain) described here comes from a study of cytomegalovirus exposure and HLA in healthy donors. Across the whole study: A prior analysis found 100 million to 140 million unique TCR beta sequences from 150 million to 200 million T cells. Study-level findings and limits: Later analysis suggested links between common viral pathogens and several top significant clusters. Associated with cytomegalovirus, according to the listing, were 150 to 200 TCR beta chains.

Notes on this clone: What it binds is not known.

13 Jbeta primers and 60 Vbeta primers were used for the PCR. Authors' processing steps: Later work found approximately 80 million unique TCR beta chains, with approximately 12 million shared. Profiled with immunoSEQ multiplex PCR; TCRdb holds only in-frame clones, not every one. Clone size and V and J calls were adopted from that table, with D and trimming inferred from the DNA. The sample shows some 140,000 clones, less than 80% of them seen only once. CDR1 is MDHEN and CDR2 is SYDVKM in the germline V gene. The junction had 4 bases not matched to a gene; V was cut back by 4 bases and J by 4 bases. The CDR3 length is 13 residues.

The chain couples TRBV28 to TRBJ2-7; 7 bases are a match to TRBD1. This clonotype was sampled from a woman aged 45 to 65 in good health and CMV-seropositive. The sample was PBMCs. DNA for the CDR3: TGTGCCAGCAGTTCCAACAGGGGATACGAGCAGTACTTC. Its translation: CASSSNRGYEQYF.